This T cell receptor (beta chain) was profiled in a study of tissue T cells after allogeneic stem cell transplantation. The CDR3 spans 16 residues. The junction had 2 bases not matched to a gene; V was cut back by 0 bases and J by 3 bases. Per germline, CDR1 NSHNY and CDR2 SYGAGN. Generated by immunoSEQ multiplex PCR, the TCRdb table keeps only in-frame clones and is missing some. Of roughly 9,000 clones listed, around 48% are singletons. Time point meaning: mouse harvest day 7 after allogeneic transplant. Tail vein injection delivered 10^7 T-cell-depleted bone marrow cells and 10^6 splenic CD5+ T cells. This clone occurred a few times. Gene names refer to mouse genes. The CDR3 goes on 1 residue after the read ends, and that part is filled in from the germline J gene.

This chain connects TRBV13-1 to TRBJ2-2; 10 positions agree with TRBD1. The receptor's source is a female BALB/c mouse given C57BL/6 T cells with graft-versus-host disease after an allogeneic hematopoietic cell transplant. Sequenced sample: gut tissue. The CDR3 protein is CASSDVTGGYTGQLYF. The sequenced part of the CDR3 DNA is TGTGCCAGCAGTGATGTGACAGGGGGCTACACCGGGCAGCTCTAC.